A single T cell receptor beta chain is shown here with its context. Per the original methods: Estimated nucleated cell counts came from reference gene primer amplification. The repertoire was sequenced with immunoSEQ multiplex PCR; TCRdb's copy has only in-frame clones and lacks some. That table supplies the V and J calls and clone size; D and trimming were determined from the DNA. Of about 170,000 clones in the sample, over 75% were seen once. The sample is drawn from a study of blood T cell repertoires in COVID-19. Looking at the study overall: Spain, Italy and the United States supplied samples that represented acute and convalescent COVID-19. The analysed material was cDNA or gDNA that came from T cells, B-cell-depleted T cells, or PBMCs.

The CDR3 totals 16 residues. Germline V lookup: CDR1 SGHTA, CDR2 FQGNSA. The V gene lost 1 base and the J gene lost 6 bases, with 16 bases spanning the gap. The chain combines TRBV7-2 with TRBJ2-1, with TRBD2 as a possible D gene (7 bases). What was sequenced was peripheral blood. The source of this sequence is a man aged 60 to 75 who had recovered from COVID-19. CDR3 protein: CASSLVAGAFPNEQFF. The CDR3 region has the DNA TGTGCCAGCAGCTTAGTGGCGGGGGCCTTCCCCAATGAGCAGTTCTTC.